One T cell receptor beta chain is described in this entry. This clonotype has at least ten counts. The antigen it binds to is not known. Per-base quality was not reported, and no clone a single base away is much larger than it. The germline V gene specifies MNHEY as CDR1 and SVGEGT as CDR2. Clipping removes 2 bases from V and 8 bases from J, with 5 as the unmatched junction base count. The CDR3 has 14 amino acids, counting the end cysteine and phenylalanine. The DNA shown is the 42-base CDR3, in frame from base 1. The data belong to a study of neurological immune-mediated disorders (dated by TCRdb to the late 2010s). About the investigation overall: The study compared peripheral blood TCR-beta repertoires of HTLV-I-associated myelopathy (HAM/TSP) patients, multiple sclerosis patients and healthy controls using UMI-based sequencing. Alongside PBMC samples, the set of 106 TCR-beta libraries contained longitudinal samples, technical triplicates, and paired CD4+ and CD8+ T-cell subsets that had been sorted. Each longitudinal HAM/TSP and healthy donor was sampled at 3 time-points spaced at about 3-45 month intervals. The cohort comprised about 71 subjects: about 14 HAM/TSP patients, some 34 multiple sclerosis patients and some 20 healthy controls. The study at large found these results: No identical CDR3 amino acid sequences were shared among expanded clones across subjects, suggesting private TCR-beta repertoires in all groups. The highest TCR clonal expansion was observed in HAM/TSP patients, whereas the lowest was observed in MS patients, even when compared with healthy controls.

According to the study, the label for this sample's time point signals: longitudinal time-point 1 (baseline). The healthy controls were volunteers from a blood bank in Maryland, USA. For unsorted PBMC libraries, 2 million PBMCs were used after storage in RNAlater at -80 degrees C until RNA extraction. PBMCs were separated from peripheral blood using Ficoll-Hypaque density gradient centrifugation and then cryopreserved in liquid nitrogen. cDNA was synthesized by template-switch 5'RACE using a primer with a 10-nucleotide random unique molecular identifier that tagged each TCR transcript. Over 180 million TCR-beta sequences, covering 15-18 subjects, were produced in each sequencing run. The RNeasy kit was used for extraction of total RNA. Using the KAPA Real-time Library Amplification kit, TCR-beta VDJ regions were amplified with primers for the TCR constant region and the 5'RACE anchor. A first PCR added sample indexes and Illumina adaptors, after which a second PCR increased the library yield. After Ampure bead purification, the TCR product of roughly 650 bp was size-selected on a 2% E-gel SizeSelection system. Library quality was checked on a Bioanalyzer, concentration was measured with Qubit, and libraries were quantified with the Kapa Library Quantification kit before pooling. Libraries were sequenced paired-end 2 x 150 bp on an Illumina HiSeq 2500. To increase sequence diversity, about 25-31% phiX was spiked into each library pool. The source study handled its data this way. The quality-filtered reads were processed with the UMI-based MiGEC pipeline, whose error correction step removed more than 80% of the raw TCR sequences. VDJ genes were aligned to IMGT germline references, and clonotypes were defined by unique CDR3 amino acid sequence plus V-J genes. Clonal expansion, Shannon diversity, and CDR3 relatedness (CalcPairwiseDistances, ClusterSamples) were evaluated with VDJtools, and phylogenetic trees were built with CLCbio workbench. Clones with at least 8 unique UMIs were defined as expanded, with this threshold being based on coefficient-of-variation modelling across technical triplicates. Starting from the raw public reads, TCRdb applied fastp trimming at Q25, assembled clones with MiXCR and retained in-frame beta chains. Each CDR3 protein gets just one entry, which takes the most common genes and DNA from the rows behind it. What appears here as the V and J calls and clone size reflects TCRdb's work, not the paper's. The sample data list 47,000 or so distinct CDR3 sequences, and approximately 11% of these were observed just once. The ten largest clones represent approximately 1.5% of the sample.

The sequence was collected from a woman aged 40 to 50 in good health. The sample taken for sequencing was PBMCs. The receptor chain draws on TRBV6-2 or TRBV6-3 and TRBJ1-5, with 8 bases aligning to TRBD1. The sequence in DNA is TGTGCCAGCAGTTACGGACAGGGCCCGGAGCCCCAGCATTTT. This encodes CASSYGQGPEPQHF.